This T cell receptor (beta chain) appears in the sequencing data of a study of blood T cell repertoires in COVID-19. This CDR3 is 17 amino acids long. The V gene's germline CDR1 is MNHEY and CDR2 SVGEGT. The trim removed 0 bases at V and 3 bases at J, leaving 9 bases unmatched. Participants were aged about 18 to 90 years, lived in roughly 23 US areas, and enrolled virtually. Cohorts were assigned according to the clinical history that participants reported. The table came from immunoSEQ multiplex PCR; TCRdb's copy has only in-frame clones and leaves some out. Among more than 300,000 clones listed, roughly four fifths were seen once.

This receptor was obtained from a woman in her 50s who had recovered from COVID-19. V and J are TRBV6-2 or TRBV6-3 and TRBJ1-1; 8 nucleotides line up with TRBD1. Sequencing was done on a sample of PBMCs or T cells enriched from blood (not recorded which). The CDR3, as DNA: TGTGCCAGCAGTTACTCGAGGGCAGGGGGCAAGGACACTGAAGCTTTCTTT. As protein: CASSYSRAGGKDTEAFF.